The rows below give T cell receptor beta chains drawn from one sample of a study of vaccination effects on CD4 cells after COVID-19. Measured with immunoSEQ multiplex PCR; TCRdb has only the in-frame clones, and not every one. The table shows more than 15,000 clones, with roughly 72% occurring only once. Their specific antigens are unknown. The source material was CD4+ T cells from PBMCs cultured with SARS-CoV-2 spike peptides, sampled before COVID-19 vaccination. Receptors originate from a human donor who had a prior SARS-CoV-2 infection. The CDR3 runs from the conserved cysteine through the conserved F or W. The D gene is left open where the match is weak. Size tells how often a clone was seen (once, few, many) or the class of an expanded clone, and some rows leave it out.

D gene: .; J gene: TRBJ2-2; clone size: .; V gene: TRBV2; CDR3 protein: CASSDDWGTGELFF; CDR3 DNA: TGTGCCAGCAGCGACGATTGGGGCACCGGGGAGCTGTTTTTT
D gene: .; J gene: TRBJ2-1; clone size: .; V gene: TRBV7-9; CDR3 protein: CASSQLDNEQFF; CDR3 DNA: TGTGCCAGCAGCCAACTTGACAATGAGCAGTTCTTC
D gene: TRBD1; J gene: TRBJ1-4; clone size: .; V gene: TRBV5-4; CDR3 protein: CASSFDRGEKLFF; CDR3 DNA: TGTGCCAGCAGCTTCGACAGGGGGGAAAAACTGTTTTTT
D gene: .; J gene: TRBJ1-2; clone size: .; V gene: TRBV6-2/TRBV6-3; CDR3 protein: CASSQGWGGYGYTF; CDR3 DNA: TGTGCCAGCAGCCAGGGGTGGGGAGGCTATGGCTACACCTTC
D gene: .; J gene: TRBJ2-3; clone size: .; V gene: TRBV10-3; CDR3 protein: CAISPGATTDTQYF; CDR3 DNA: TGTGCCATCAGTCCGGGGGCTACCACAGATACGCAGTATTTT
D gene: .; J gene: TRBJ1-1; clone size: .; V gene: TRBV5-5; CDR3 protein: CASSLGAVAHPDTEAFF; CDR3 DNA: TGTGCCAGCAGCTTGGGGGCTGTGGCCCATCCAGACACTGAAGCTTTCTTT
D gene: TRBD1; J gene: TRBJ2-3; clone size: .; V gene: TRBV28; CDR3 protein: CASSRDSLTDTQYF; CDR3 DNA: TGTGCCAGCAGTCGGGACAGCCTCACAGATACGCAGTATTTT
D gene: .; J gene: TRBJ1-4; clone size: .; V gene: TRBV6-5; CDR3 protein: CASRIQPGSEKLFF; CDR3 DNA: TGTGCCAGCAGAATTCAGCCGGGGAGTGAAAAACTGTTTTTT
D gene: .; J gene: TRBJ2-1; clone size: .; V gene: TRBV3-1/TRBV3-2; CDR3 protein: CASSRRLGGSYNEQFF; CDR3 DNA: TGTGCCAGCAGCCGTCGACTCGGGGGATCCTACAATGAGCAGTTCTTC
D gene: .; J gene: TRBJ1-2; clone size: few; V gene: TRBV27; CDR3 protein: CASSSRGAIGYTF; CDR3 DNA: TGTGCCAGCAGTTCGCGGGGAGCAATCGGCTACACCTTC
D gene: .; J gene: TRBJ1-5; clone size: .; V gene: TRBV14; CDR3 protein: CASSQSAGNQPQHF; CDR3 DNA: TGTGCCAGCAGCCAAAGCGCAGGAAATCAGCCCCAGCATTTT
D gene: TRBD1; J gene: TRBJ1-4; clone size: .; V gene: TRBV7-8; CDR3 protein: CASSSGTGRAGTNEKLFF; CDR3 DNA: TGTGCCAGCAGCTCCGGGACAGGGAGGGCAGGGACTAATGAAAAACTGTTTTTT
D gene: TRBD1; J gene: TRBJ2-1; clone size: .; V gene: TRBV7-7; CDR3 protein: CASSPTPGQGNGEQFF; CDR3 DNA: TGTGCTAGCAGTCCCACACCGGGACAGGGGAATGGTGAGCAGTTCTTC
D gene: TRBD1; J gene: TRBJ2-1; clone size: .; V gene: TRBV7-2; CDR3 protein: CASTYGQVSYNEQFF; CDR3 DNA: TGTGCCAGCACCTACGGACAGGTATCCTACAATGAGCAGTTCTTC
D gene: .; J gene: TRBJ1-2; clone size: .; V gene: TRBV20-1; CDR3 protein: CSASGQGHLGGYTF; CDR3 DNA: TGCAGTGCTAGTGGCCAGGGACATTTGGGAGGCTACACCTTC
D gene: TRBD2; J gene: TRBJ2-7; clone size: .; V gene: TRBV7-2; CDR3 protein: CASSLSTGGNYEQYF; CDR3 DNA: TGTGCCAGCAGCTTATCAACGGGAGGGAATTACGAGCAGTACTTC
D gene: .; J gene: TRBJ2-4; clone size: .; V gene: TRBV5-1; CDR3 protein: CASTYGGWAKNIQYF; CDR3 DNA: TGCGCCAGCACATATGGGGGTTGGGCCAAAAACATTCAGTACTTC
D gene: .; J gene: TRBJ1-3; clone size: few; V gene: TRBV19; CDR3 protein: CASSFPRSSGNTIYF; CDR3 DNA: TGTGCCAGTAGTTTCCCACGGAGCTCTGGAAACACCATATATTTT
D gene: .; J gene: TRBJ2-7; clone size: .; V gene: TRBV27; CDR3 protein: CASSFQSRRGLIYEQYF; CDR3 DNA: TGTGCCAGCAGTTTCCAGTCCCGCAGGGGATTAATCTACGAGCAGTACTTC
D gene: .; J gene: TRBJ2-5; clone size: few; V gene: TRBV28; CDR3 protein: CASRGWGTQYF; CDR3 DNA: TGTGCCAGCAGGGGGTGGGGGACCCAGTACTTC
D gene: TRBD1; J gene: TRBJ2-2; clone size: .; V gene: TRBV3-1/TRBV3-2; CDR3 protein: CASSLPGTANTGELFF; CDR3 DNA: TGTGCCAGCAGCCTCCCAGGGACAGCGAACACCGGGGAGCTGTTTTTT
D gene: TRBD2; J gene: TRBJ2-2; clone size: once; V gene: TRBV6-5; CDR3 protein: CASSSIGGYAGELFF; CDR3 DNA: TGTGCCAGCAGTTCAATCGGGGGGTACGCCGGGGAGCTGTTTTTT
D gene: TRBD1; J gene: TRBJ2-2; clone size: .; V gene: TRBV5-8; CDR3 protein: CASSIGQGATGELFF; CDR3 DNA: TGTGCCAGCAGCATCGGACAGGGGGCGACCGGGGAGCTGTTTTTT
D gene: .; J gene: TRBJ2-2; clone size: .; V gene: TRBV6-1; CDR3 protein: CASSEYGGGGTGELFF; CDR3 DNA: TGTGCCAGCAGTGAATATGGGGGAGGGGGCACCGGGGAGCTGTTTTTT
D gene: TRBD2; J gene: TRBJ2-1; clone size: .; V gene: TRBV5-6; CDR3 protein: CASSSIAGGPFDEQFF; CDR3 DNA: TGTGCCAGCAGCTCTATAGCGGGAGGGCCTTTCGATGAGCAGTTCTTC
D gene: .; J gene: TRBJ1-6; clone size: .; V gene: TRBV5-1; CDR3 protein: CASSLDRINSPLHF; CDR3 DNA: TGCGCCAGCAGCTTGGACAGGATAAATTCACCCCTCCACTTT
D gene: TRBD1; J gene: TRBJ2-7; clone size: .; V gene: TRBV4-2; CDR3 protein: CASSQMGTGGSYEQYF; CDR3 DNA: TGTGCCAGCAGCCAAATGGGGACAGGGGGGTCCTACGAGCAGTACTTC
D gene: .; J gene: TRBJ2-1; clone size: once; V gene: TRBV4-1; CDR3 protein: CASSQVTSGNEQFF; CDR3 DNA: TGCGCCAGCAGCCAAGTAACTAGTGGCAATGAGCAGTTCTTC
D gene: TRBD1; J gene: TRBJ2-7; clone size: .; V gene: TRBV2; CDR3 protein: CASSDRDRGDEQYF; CDR3 DNA: TGTGCCAGCAGTGATAGGGACAGGGGCGACGAGCAGTACTTC
D gene: .; J gene: TRBJ2-1; clone size: .; V gene: TRBV7-6; CDR3 protein: CASSLEFSGTWEQFF; CDR3 DNA: TGTGCCAGCAGCTTAGAGTTTAGCGGTACCTGGGAGCAGTTCTTC
D gene: .; J gene: TRBJ2-1; clone size: .; V gene: TRBV7-9; CDR3 protein: CASSLGGKSAEQFF; CDR3 DNA: TGTGCCAGCAGCTTGGGCGGGAAGAGCGCTGAGCAGTTCTTC
D gene: TRBD1; J gene: TRBJ1-2; clone size: few; V gene: TRBV7-3; CDR3 protein: CASSLIVQGAPTNYGYTF; CDR3 DNA: TGTGCCAGCAGCTTAATCGTCCAGGGGGCCCCCACCAACTATGGCTACACCTTC
D gene: TRBD1; J gene: TRBJ2-2; clone size: few; V gene: TRBV5-8; CDR3 protein: CASSRTGLYTGELFF; CDR3 DNA: TGTGCCAGCAGCCGGACAGGGCTTTACACCGGGGAGCTGTTTTTT
D gene: TRBD2; J gene: TRBJ2-7; clone size: .; V gene: TRBV11-2; CDR3 protein: CASSPPDGLARSYEQYF; CDR3 DNA: TGTGCCAGCAGCCCACCGGACGGACTAGCCAGGTCCTACGAGCAGTACTTC
D gene: TRBD2; J gene: TRBJ2-7; clone size: few; V gene: TRBV6-2/TRBV6-3; CDR3 protein: CASSKTNSGRASLYPEQYF; CDR3 DNA: TGTGCCAGCAGCAAGACAAATAGCGGGAGGGCCTCACTATATCCCGAGCAGTACTTC
D gene: .; J gene: TRBJ2-1; clone size: once; V gene: TRBV12-2; CDR3 protein: CARWGPPYNEQFF; CDR3 DNA: TGTGCAAGGTGGGGTCCGCCCTACAATGAGCAGTTCTTC
D gene: .; J gene: TRBJ2-7; clone size: .; V gene: TRBV6-6; CDR3 protein: CASSQSRPGTSYEQYF; CDR3 DNA: TGTGCCAGCAGTCAATCGCGTCCGGGGACCTCCTACGAGCAGTACTTC
D gene: TRBD2; J gene: TRBJ2-1; clone size: .; V gene: TRBV6-2/TRBV6-3; CDR3 protein: CASSHRGQREFYNEQFF; CDR3 DNA: TGTGCCAGCAGCCACCGCGGCCAGCGGGAGTTCTACAATGAGCAGTTCTTC
D gene: .; J gene: TRBJ2-3; clone size: .; V gene: TRBV7-3; CDR3 protein: CASSWEPGTQYF; CDR3 DNA: TGTGCCAGCAGCTGGGAACCTGGGACGCAGTATTTT
D gene: TRBD1; J gene: TRBJ1-2; clone size: .; V gene: TRBV5-1; CDR3 protein: CASSLDRGLVYTF; CDR3 DNA: TGCGCCAGCAGCTTAGACAGGGGCCTTGTCTACACCTTC
D gene: TRBD1; J gene: TRBJ2-2; clone size: few; V gene: TRBV6-1; CDR3 protein: CASRPGTGVTGELFF; CDR3 DNA: TGTGCCAGCAGACCCGGGACAGGGGTCACCGGGGAGCTGTTTTTT
D gene: .; J gene: TRBJ2-7; clone size: .; V gene: TRBV6-1; CDR3 protein: CASSEMQASYEQYF; CDR3 DNA: TGTGCCAGCAGTGAAATGCAGGCCTCCTACGAGCAGTACTTC
D gene: TRBD1; J gene: TRBJ1-1; clone size: few; V gene: TRBV7-2; CDR3 protein: CASSLVQGAKEAFF; CDR3 DNA: TGTGCCAGCAGCTTAGTACAGGGGGCCAAGGAAGCTTTCTTT
D gene: TRBD2; J gene: TRBJ2-2; clone size: .; V gene: TRBV6-2/TRBV6-3; CDR3 protein: CASSHPGLGLALPEELFF; CDR3 DNA: TGTGCCAGCAGCCACCCCGGTTTGGGACTAGCCCTACCGGAGGAGCTGTTTTTT
D gene: TRBD2; J gene: TRBJ2-1; clone size: .; V gene: TRBV2; CDR3 protein: CASSKDERGTRHNEQFF; CDR3 DNA: TGTGCCAGCAGTAAAGACGAAAGAGGGACTAGACACAATGAGCAGTTCTTC
D gene: TRBD1; J gene: TRBJ2-2; clone size: .; V gene: TRBV5-1; CDR3 protein: CASRTGVNTGELFF; CDR3 DNA: TGCGCCAGCAGGACAGGGGTGAACACCGGGGAGCTGTTTTTT
D gene: TRBD1; J gene: TRBJ2-3; clone size: .; V gene: TRBV9; CDR3 protein: CASTGTGGRTDTQYF; CDR3 DNA: TGTGCCAGCACCGGGACAGGGGGTCGCACAGATACGCAGTATTTT
D gene: .; J gene: TRBJ1-2; clone size: once; V gene: TRBV24-1; CDR3 protein: CATSDETGHGYTF; CDR3 DNA: TGTGCCACCAGTGACGAGACAGGACATGGCTACACCTTC
D gene: .; J gene: TRBJ2-7; clone size: .; V gene: TRBV4-3; CDR3 protein: CASSQDSGVRYEQYF; CDR3 DNA: TGCGCCAGCAGCCAAGATTCGGGTGTCAGATACGAGCAGTACTTC